Listed here are 17 T cell receptor beta chains from one sample, sequenced in a study of blood T cell repertoires in COVID-19. Generated by immunoSEQ multiplex PCR, the TCRdb table keeps only in-frame clones and is missing some. The sample contains around 150,000 clones, over 70% of which appear only once. Input material: peripheral blood. All receptors come from a man between 65 and 79 years old with acute or convalescent COVID-19.

The rearrangement links TRBV6-1 to TRBJ1-6, with D unclear. Germline CDR1 reads MNHNS; CDR2 reads SASEGT. V lost 1 base and J lost 7, with 5 bases in between. The CDR3 covers 13 residues. CDR3: CASSEGQNSPLHF. DNA of the CDR3: TGTGCCAGCAGTGAAGGGCAGAATTCACCCCTCCACTTT.

V gene TRBV5-6 combines with J gene TRBJ2-7, with 8 bases fitting TRBD1. This CDR3 is built from 15 residues. The germline CDR1 and CDR2 sequences are SGHDT and YYEEEE. After removal of 1 base from V and 1 base from J, the junction contained 4 bases not matched to a gene. The CDR3 region has the DNA TGTGCCAGCAGCTTGCTCCGGGACAGGTCCTACGAGCAGTACTTC. This codes for CASSLLRDRSYEQYF.

The rearrangement links TRBV6-1 to TRBJ1-6; D ambiguous. Germline lookup yields CDR1 MNHNS and CDR2 SASEGT. Trimming cost V 1 base and J 7 bases, with 8 bases left between them. This CDR3 is built from 14 residues. CDR3 amino acids: CASSEGLRNSPLHF. CDR3 DNA: TGTGCCAGCAGTGAAGGTCTGAGAAATTCACCCCTCCACTTT.

The chain is built from TRBV7-2 and TRBJ2-2, with TRBD2 matching 9 bases. The CDR3 totals 15 residues. Germline V gene lookup returns CDR1 SGHTA and CDR2 FQGNSA. V lost 4 bases, J lost 5 bases, and 5 bases stayed unmatched. CDR3 nucleotides: TGTGCCAGCAGCTCGGGACTAGCTCGAACCGGGGAGCTGTTTTTT. This codes for CASSSGLARTGELFF.

The chain couples TRBV6-2 or TRBV6-3 to TRBJ1-5; perhaps TRBD1 as D (5 bases). CDR3 length equals 18 residues. The V end was cut by 0 bases, the J end by 0 bases, with 15 bases between. CDR1 and CDR2 (germline): MNHEY, SVGEGT. The CDR3 DNA sequence: TGTGCCAGCAGTTACTCAGCTAGGACAAGCAATAGCAATCAGCCCCAGCATTTT. Translation: CASSYSARTSNSNQPQHF.

The chain recombines TRBV6-5 with TRBJ1-2; TRBD1 matches 8 bases. This CDR3 is built from 16 residues. CDR1 MNHEY and CDR2 SVGAGI come from the germline V gene. The V and J ends lost 4 bases and 4 bases, in that order; junction bases with no gene match: 11. In DNA form, the CDR3 reads TGTGCCAGCAGTTCCGACAGGGGTGCCCGATCCTATGGCTACACCTTC. Translated, it gives CASSSDRGARSYGYTF.

Relative to its sample, this clone is medium-sized. CDR3 loop: CASSGAGYYEQYF. The CDR3 bases are TGTGCCAGCAGTGGAGCGGGTTACTACGAGCAGTACTTC. J is TRBJ2-7 and V is TRBV27; maybe TRBD2 (6 bases). Trimming stripped 5 bases from V and 3 bases from J, with 11 bases between. The CDR3 spans 13 residues. Germline V gives CDR1 MNHEY, CDR2 SMNVEV (reference sequence).

The CDR3 DNA is TGTGCCATCAGCGGGGGGGTAGAGCAGCCCCAGCATTTT. The encoded protein is CAISGGVEQPQHF. The rearrangement uses TRBV10-3 and TRBJ1-5; TRBD1 might be the D (5 bases). The CDR3 loop spans 13 amino acids. CDR1 and CDR2 (germline): ENHRY, SYGVKD. The V and J ends lost 6 bases and 7 bases respectively, with 13 bases between them.

The gene calls are TRBV6-5 and TRBJ1-5; TRBD1 is a possible D gene (5 bases). CDR3 length: 14 residues. CDR1 MNHEY and CDR2 SVGAGI come from the germline V gene. V was cut by 10 bases and J by 4 bases, with 17 bases left in between. CDR3 sequence: CATMGPQQNQPQHF. The CDR3 bases are TGTGCCACCATGGGGCCCCAGCAGAATCAGCCCCAGCATTTT.

As regards this clone: This specimen includes other DNA sequences encoding the same CDR3. The chain recombines TRBV24-1 with TRBJ2-3, with D possibly being TRBD2 (5 bases). V was clipped by 4 bases and J by 1 base, with 11 bases between them. The germline V gene encodes CDR1 KGHDR and CDR2 SFDVKD. CDR3 size: 15 residues. The CDR3: CATSDSGLGTDTQYF. As DNA, the CDR3 is TGTGCCACCAGTGACTCCGGACTGGGCACAGATACGCAGTATTTT.

The chain is built from TRBV5-6 and TRBJ2-4; a possible D gene is TRBD2 (6 bases). The CDR3 runs 15 residues. The V gene lost 1 base and the J gene lost 0 bases, with 8 bases spanning the gap. The germline V gene encodes CDR1 SGHDT and CDR2 YYEEEE. This chain's CDR3 is CASSLLGGAKNIQYF. The CDR3 nucleotides are TGTGCCAGCAGCTTGTTGGGGGGAGCCAAAAACATTCAGTACTTC.

CDR3 residues: CSATGTSGINEQFF. CDR3 bases: TGCAGCGCAACCGGGACTAGCGGCATTAATGAGCAGTTCTTC. The chain couples TRBV29-1 to TRBJ2-1, with 11 nucleotides matching TRBD2. CDR3 size: 14 residues. V gave up 7 bases and J gave up 7 bases; unmatched junction bases: 9. Per germline, CDR1 SQVTM and CDR2 ANQGSEA.

This clone was detected a few times. The chain recombines TRBV28 with TRBJ2-1; weak D call: TRBD1 (6 bases). The V gene lost 2 bases and the J gene lost 12 bases, with 17 bases spanning the gap. Germline V gives CDR1 MDHEN, CDR2 SYDVKM. This CDR3 comprises 14 residues. CDR3 nucleotides: TGTGCCAGCAGTTTAACCCAGGGGAATATTGTGCAGTTCTTC. This gives the protein CASSLTQGNIVQFF.

This clone occurred a few times. V and J are TRBV10-1 and TRBJ2-1; 11 bases line up with TRBD2. Germline V CDR1 and CDR2: WNHNN, SYGVQD (reference sequence). The V and J ends lost 5 bases and 3 bases, in that order; junction bases with no gene match: 6. There are 16 residues in the CDR3. CDR3 sequence: CASSLTSGTNYNEQFF. The CDR3 nucleotides are TGCGCCAGCAGTCTGACTAGCGGGACCAACTACAATGAGCAGTTCTTC.

The rearrangement uses TRBV5-1 and TRBJ1-4; 7 nucleotides align to TRBD1. CDR1 and CDR2 from the germline V gene are SGHRS and YFSETQ. The CDR3 loop spans 14 amino acids. V lost 3 bases, J lost 8 bases, and 7 bases stayed unmatched. CDR3 in amino acids: CASSSGQPNEKLFF. Here the CDR3 DNA reads TGCGCCAGCAGCTCGGGACAGCCAAACGAAAAACTGTTTTTT.

The sample holds one count of this clone. The chain joins TRBV6-5 to TRBJ2-7; TRBD1 matches at 8 bases. Per the germline V gene, CDR1 is MNHEY and CDR2 is SVGAGI. V shed 5 bases and J 3 bases; nucleotides not matched to a gene: 6. There are 14 residues in the CDR3. CDR3 nucleotides: TGTGCCAGCAGTAAGGACAGGGACCTCTACGAGCAGTACTTC. It translates to CASSKDRDLYEQYF.

This chain joins TRBV5-1 and TRBJ2-7; a weak D match, TRBD2 (5 bases). V was shortened by 4 bases and J by 2 bases, with 13 bases between the two germline ends. The CDR3 extends over 14 amino acids. CDR1 is SGHRS, CDR2 YFSETQ, per germline. The CDR3, as DNA: TGCGCCAGCAGCCCGGCAGCGGCGACCTACGAGCAGTACTTC. Encoded protein: CASSPAAATYEQYF.